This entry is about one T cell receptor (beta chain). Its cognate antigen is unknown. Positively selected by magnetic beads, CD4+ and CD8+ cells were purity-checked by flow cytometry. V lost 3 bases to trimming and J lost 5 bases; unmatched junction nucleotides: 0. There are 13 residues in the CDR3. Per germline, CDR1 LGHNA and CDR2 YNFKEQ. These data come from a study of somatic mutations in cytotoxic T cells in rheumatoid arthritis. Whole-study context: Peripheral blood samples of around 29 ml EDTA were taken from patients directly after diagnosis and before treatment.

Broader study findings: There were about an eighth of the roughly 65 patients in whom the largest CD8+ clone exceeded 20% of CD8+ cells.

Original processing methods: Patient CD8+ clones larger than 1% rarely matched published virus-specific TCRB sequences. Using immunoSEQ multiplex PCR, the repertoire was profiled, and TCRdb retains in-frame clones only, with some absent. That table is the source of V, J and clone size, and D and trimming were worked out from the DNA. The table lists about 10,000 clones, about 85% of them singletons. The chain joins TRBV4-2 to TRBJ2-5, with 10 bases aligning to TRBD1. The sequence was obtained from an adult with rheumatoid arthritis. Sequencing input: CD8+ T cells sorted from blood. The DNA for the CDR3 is TGTGCCAGCAGCCAGGGACAGGGGGAGACCCAGTACTTC. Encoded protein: CASSQGQGETQYF.